This T cell receptor (beta chain) was documented in a study of blood T cell repertoires in COVID-19. V was trimmed by 3 bases and J by 3 bases, leaving 14 bases between them. From germline, CDR1 is MDHEN and CDR2 SYDVKM. CDR3 length equals 15 residues. Some clones are missing from TCRdb's copy, which holds only in-frame ones; the method was immunoSEQ multiplex PCR. The table includes about 200,000 clones, roughly 92% detected once. Sequences were obtained from peripheral blood. The chain uses TRBV28 and TRBJ1-2, with a possible D match to TRBD1 (6 bases). The TCR sequence derives from a man aged 25 to 40 with COVID-19, enrolled during active disease. The CDR3 DNA is TGTGCCAGCAGTTTGCTAGTTACAGGGCACTATGGCTACACCTTC. It encodes CASSLLVTGHYGYTF.